One and the same sample provided the 23 T cell receptor beta chains below, sequenced in a study of T cells after posttransplantation cyclophosphamide. Methotrexate plus calcineurin inhibitor accompanied controls' myeloablative marrow transplants; sampling was 1 year later. The repertoire was sequenced with immunoSEQ multiplex PCR; TCRdb's copy has only in-frame clones and lacks some. Of around 15,000 clones in the sample, roughly 80% were seen once. The sequences come from PBMCs, collected 441 days after allogeneic stem cell transplant with calcineurin inhibitor and methotrexate. The receptors were sampled from a male patient between 25 and 40 years old who received an allogeneic stem cell transplant from an unrelated donor, was CMV-positive, and had acute and chronic GVHD. The T cells may come from the graft donor.

The V gene is TRBV2, the J gene TRBJ1-1; D gene uncertain. The CDR3 sequence is 16 residues long. CDR1 is SNHLY, CDR2 FYNNEI, per germline. V was clipped by 1 base and J by 1 base, with 13 bases between them. The CDR3 spells CASSEGYETWNTEAFF. In DNA, the CDR3 is TGTGCCAGCAGTGAAGGGTACGAGACATGGAACACTGAAGCTTTCTTT. The full variable domain, with the rest looked up from reference TRBV2 and TRBJ1-1, is EPEVTQTPSHQVTQMGQEVILRCVPISNHLYFYWYRQILGQKVEFLVSFYNNEISEKSEIFDDQFSVERPDGSNFTLKIRSTKLEDSAMYFCASSEGYETWNTEAFFGQGTRLTVV.

The chain employs TRBV5-6 and TRBJ2-7; D remains unclear. Germline CDR1 is SGHDT and CDR2 is YYEEEE. The CDR3 consists of 15 residues. Trimming took 0 bases from V and 0 from J, leaving 10 bases between them. CDR3 bases: TGTGCCAGCAGCTTGGGAGTACGAAGCTCCTACGAGCAGTACTTC. Protein sequence: CASSLGVRSSYEQYF.

V usage is TRBV2 and J usage is TRBJ1-1; D is perhaps TRBD1 (6 bases). The CDR3 spans 13 residues. Trimming pared 8 bases from V and 0 bases from J, leaving 10 bases between. CDR1 and CDR2 from the germline V gene are SNHLY and FYNNEI. CDR3 sequence (DNA): TGTGCCAGCGGACGACAGGTGAACACTGAAGCTTTCTTT. As protein: CASGRQVNTEAFF.

The V call is TRBV11-1, the J call TRBJ2-1; 9 positions agree with TRBD1. V lost 5 bases to trimming and J lost 8 bases; unmatched junction nucleotides: 7. Per the germline V gene, CDR1 is SGHAT and CDR2 is FQDESV (reference sequence). The CDR3 consists of 14 residues. CDR3 sequence: CASSPAGQGYEQFF. In nucleotides, the CDR3 is TGTGCCAGCAGCCCGGCGGGACAGGGCTATGAGCAGTTCTTC.

The V call is TRBV6-6, the J call TRBJ1-2; 7 bases are shared with TRBD1. The V and J ends lost 0 bases and 6 bases, in that order; junction bases with no gene match: 7. The germline V gene has CDR1 MNHNY and CDR2 SVGAGI (reference sequence). CDR3 length equals 15 residues. CDR3 bases: TGTGCCAGCAGTTACTCCCGAGGGGGCGCAGATGGCTACACCTTC. Translated, it gives CASSYSRGGADGYTF.

The chain combines TRBV5-4 with TRBJ2-7, with 15 bases matching TRBD2. Per germline, CDR1 SGHNT and CDR2 YYREEE (reference sequence). The CDR3 contains 17 residues. Losses at the gene ends were 4 bases for V and 7 bases for J; bases not matched to a gene: 12. In nucleotides, the CDR3 is TGTGCCAGCAGCCCGGGGACTAGCGGGAGGCGTCGAAAAGAGCAGTACTTC. Its protein product is CASSPGTSGRRRKEQYF.

This clone was detected only a few times. This chain uses TRBV5-4 with TRBJ2-7, with D maybe TRBD2 (6 bases). V lost 4 bases to trimming and J lost 2 bases, with 10 bases between them. CDR1 and CDR2 (germline): SGHNT, YYREEE (reference sequence). The CDR3 length is 13 residues. The CDR3 region is CASSGGDPYEQYF. DNA for the CDR3: TGTGCCAGCAGCGGAGGGGACCCCTACGAGCAGTACTTC.

The V and J genes are TRBV28 and TRBJ2-7; 12 bases are a match to TRBD2. This CDR3 has 15 residues. V trimming: 6 bases; J trimming: 3 bases; junction bases outside the gene matches: 6. CDR1 is MDHEN and CDR2 is SYDVKM in the germline V gene. CDR3 loop: CASSRTSGAYYEQYF. CDR3 DNA: TGTGCCAGCAGCAGGACTAGCGGGGCTTACTACGAGCAGTACTTC.

The chain has TRBV7-8 and TRBJ2-2, with 7 bases aligning to TRBD1. CDR3 length: 16 residues. V lost 1 base and J lost 7; bases outside the gene matches: 9. CDR1 and CDR2 from the germline V gene are SGHVS and FQNEAQ. This CDR3 reads CASSLEVTGINGELFF. CDR3 DNA sequence: TGTGCCAGCAGCTTAGAGGTGACAGGGATAAACGGGGAGCTGTTTTTT.

The count of this clone is one. The V and J genes are TRBV27 and TRBJ1-5, with a possible D match to TRBD1 (5 bases). The CDR3 has 14 residues. Per germline, CDR1 MNHEY and CDR2 SMNVEV (reference sequence). With 3 bases removed from V and 1 base from J, the gap between germline ends came to 7 bases. The CDR3 loop is CASSLGGSNQPQHF. In DNA, the CDR3 is TGTGCCAGCAGTTTGGGGGGGAGCAATCAGCCCCAGCATTTT.

This chain joins TRBV2 and TRBJ2-7; D gene uncertain. The CDR3 runs 11 residues. V dropped 5 bases and J dropped 3 bases, with 5 bases sitting between them. Germline V gene sequence: CDR1 SNHLY, CDR2 FYNNEI. CDR3 loop: CASSTYYEQYF. The CDR3 DNA reads TGTGCCAGCAGTACCTACTACGAGCAGTACTTC.

The chain recombines TRBV6-1 with TRBJ2-7; TRBD1 aligns across 8 bases. V lost 6 bases to trimming and J lost 6 bases; unmatched junction nucleotides: 4. This CDR3 has 12 residues. Germline V gene data show CDR1 as MNHNS and CDR2 as SASEGT. CDR3 sequence: CASRATGGEQYF. The CDR3 nucleotides read TGTGCCAGCAGAGCAACAGGGGGCGAGCAGTACTTC.

This clone has a single count. The CDR3 reads CASSHDRGLGWDTEAFF. The CDR3 DNA follows: TGTGCCAGCTCTCATGACAGGGGGCTCGGTTGGGACACTGAAGCTTTCTTT. The rearrangement joins TRBV18 to TRBJ1-1, with 10 positions matching TRBD1. Trimming removed 6 bases from V and 3 bases from J; junction bases left unmatched: 13. The V gene's germline CDR1 is KGHSH and CDR2 LQKENI. This CDR3 region has 17 residues.

The rearrangement links TRBV5-1 to TRBJ2-5; maybe TRBD2 (5 bases). This CDR3 contains 14 residues. Germline V gene lookup returns CDR1 SGHRS and CDR2 YFSETQ. The V end was cut by 6 bases, the J end by 3 bases, with 15 bases between. The CDR3 loop is CASTLQIGEETQYF. In nucleotides, the CDR3 is TGCGCCAGCACCCTACAAATCGGGGAAGAGACCCAGTACTTC.

The chain combines TRBV19 with TRBJ2-1; 9 positions agree with TRBD2. J lost 0 bases, V lost 2 bases, and 5 bases had no gene match. The CDR3 has 17 amino acids. CDR1 LNHDA and CDR2 SQIVND come from the germline V gene (reference sequence). This CDR3 reads CASSIYAGGSSYNEQFF. In nucleotides, the CDR3 is TGTGCCAGTAGTATATATGCGGGAGGGAGCTCCTACAATGAGCAGTTCTTC.

This rearrangement joins TRBV9 to TRBJ2-3; tentatively, D is TRBD2 (6 bases). V was pared by 2 bases and J by 3 bases, with 16 bases between. CDR1 is SGDLS and CDR2 is YYNGEE in the germline V gene. The length of the CDR3 is 16 residues. In DNA, the CDR3 is TGTGCCAGCAGCGTGGGATCTAGCGCACTTACAGATACGCAGTATTTT. This codes for CASSVGSSALTDTQYF.

The CDR3 DNA is TGTGCCAGCAGCCCGGACCTTTGGACAGCCTACGAGCAGTACTTC. Protein sequence: CASSPDLWTAYEQYF. V gene TRBV5-5 combines with J gene TRBJ2-5; the D gene is possibly TRBD1 (6 bases). Judging by the DNA end, TRBJ2-7 fits better; the J call may be wrong. The CDR3 covers 15 residues. The germline V gene encodes CDR1 SGHKS and CDR2 YYEKEE (reference sequence).

The chain couples TRBV18 to TRBJ2-5, with 10 positions matching TRBD2. Germline V gene sequence: CDR1 KGHSH, CDR2 LQKENI. This CDR3 region has 16 residues. The V segment lost 0 bases and the J segment 3 bases; nucleotides outside the gene matches: 4. This CDR3 reads CASSPPAGGVKETQYF. The CDR3 nucleotides read TGTGCCAGCTCACCACCAGCGGGGGGGGTCAAAGAGACCCAGTACTTC.

The chain employs TRBV7-9 and TRBJ2-3, with a possible D match to TRBD2 (6 bases). The CDR3 is made up of 15 amino acids. Per germline, CDR1 SEHNR and CDR2 FQNEAQ (reference sequence). The ends were cut back, 8 bases at V and 3 bases at J, with 18 bases in the middle. CDR3: CASGEAGLMTDTQYF. CDR3 in DNA: TGTGCCAGCGGGGAGGCAGGGTTGATGACAGATACGCAGTATTTT.

The chain uses TRBV11-2 and TRBJ2-7; 10 nucleotides align to TRBD1. V was pared by 3 bases and J by 4 bases, with 9 bases of the junction left unmatched. Germline CDR1 is SGHAT and CDR2 is FQNNGV. This CDR3 is 16 amino acids long. CDR3 bases: TGTGCCAGCAGCTTTTCTGGGACAGGGGTTTTTTACGAGCAGTACTTC. As protein: CASSFSGTGVFYEQYF. Supplemented by reference TRBV11-2 and TRBJ2-7, the full variable domain reads EAGVAQSPRYKIIEKRQSVAFWCNPISGHATLYWYQQILGQGPKLLIQFQNNGVVDDSQLPKDRFSAERLKGVDSTLKIQPAKLEDSAVYLCASSFSGTGVFYEQYFGPGTRLTVT.

This rearrangement joins TRBV15 to TRBJ1-6, with a tentative D call TRBD1 (5 bases). Trimming stripped 0 bases from V and 7 bases from J, with 10 bases between. The CDR3 covers 15 residues. The V gene's germline CDR1 is LNHNV and CDR2 YYDKDF (reference sequence). The CDR3 DNA reads as TGTGCCACCAGCAGAGACTGGGACTTGAATTCACCCCTCCACTTT. Its protein is CATSRDWDLNSPLHF.

This chain connects TRBV5-6 to TRBJ2-2, with D tentatively TRBD2 (7 bases). The length of the CDR3 is 17 residues. The germline V and J ends were trimmed by 0 bases and 3 bases, with 15 bases remaining between them. Looked up from germline, CDR1 is SGHDT and CDR2 is YYEEEE. The CDR3: CASSLAGGRTYTGELFF. The CDR3 nucleotides read TGTGCCAGCAGCTTGGCCGGGGGGCGTACTTACACCGGGGAGCTGTTTTTT. The full variable domain, with the rest looked up from reference TRBV5-6 and TRBJ2-2, is DAGVTQSPTHLIKTRGQQVTLRCSPKSGHDTVSWYQQALGQGPQFIFQYYEEEERQRGNFPDRFSGHQFPNYSSELNVNALLLGDSALYLCASSLAGGRTYTGELFFGEGSRLTVL.

The V gene is TRBV18, the J gene TRBJ2-4; D not certain. The germline V gene encodes CDR1 KGHSH and CDR2 LQKENI. This CDR3 has 15 residues. V gave up 2 bases and J gave up 2 bases, with 10 bases separating them. The CDR3 loop is CASSPGGLTKNIQYF. The CDR3 DNA reads TGTGCCAGCTCACCAGGCGGCTTAACCAAAAACATTCAGTACTTC.